The 19 T cell receptor beta chains presented below share a single source sample, sequenced in a study of blood T cell repertoires in COVID-19. Using immunoSEQ multiplex PCR, the repertoire was profiled, and TCRdb retains in-frame clones only, with some absent. The repertoire holds 60,000 to 65,000 clones, approximately 77% seen once, with about 29% in the top ten. Sequencing was performed on peripheral blood. The receptors derive from a human donor in a cohort sampled during active COVID-19.

The V and J genes are TRBV5-8 and TRBJ2-2; D unclear. CDR1 is SGHTS and CDR2 is YDEGEE in the germline V gene. V was shortened by 1 base and J by 2 bases, with 12 bases between the two germline ends. CDR3 length: 16 residues. CDR3 amino acids: CASSLIVQANTGELFF. Written as DNA, the CDR3 is TGTGCCAGCAGCTTGATCGTCCAGGCTAACACCGGGGAGCTGTTTTTT. Combining the CDR3 with reference TRBV5-8 and TRBJ2-2 gives the whole variable domain EAGVTQSPTHLIKTRGQQATLRCSPISGHTSVYWYQQALGLGLQFLLWYDEGEERNRGNFPPRFSGRQFPNYSSELNVNALELEDSALYLCASSLIVQANTGELFFGEGSRLTVL.

The rearrangement joins TRBV11-2 to TRBJ2-5, with D tentatively TRBD1 (5 bases). V was shortened by 1 base and J by 5 bases, with 8 bases between the two germline ends. The CDR3 contains 13 residues. Looked up from germline, CDR1 is SGHAT and CDR2 is FQNNGV. In nucleotides, the CDR3 is TGTGCCAGCAGCTTAGGGGGCCTGGAGACCCAGTACTTC. Protein: CASSLGGLETQYF.

This clone was counted between two and nine times. The V and J genes are TRBV29-1 and TRBJ1-1, with a tentative D call TRBD1 (6 bases). The CDR3 sequence is 15 residues long. The V and J ends lost 5 bases and 0 bases respectively, with 16 bases between them. In germline, CDR1 is SQVTM, CDR2 ANQGSEA. The CDR3 bases are TGCAGCGTTACCCGAAGGGGGGGGATGAACACTGAAGCTTTCTTT. Protein sequence: CSVTRRGGMNTEAFF.

The chain recombines TRBV21-1 with TRBJ1-2; the DNA was not used to check the table's D call, TRBD1. TRBV21-1 constitutes a pseudogene. The CDR3 loop spans 14 amino acids. The CDR3: CARIKDRVDYGYTF. The CDR3 bases are TGTGCCAGGATCAAGGACAGGGTTGACTATGGCTACACCTTC.

The V and J genes are TRBV5-6 and TRBJ1-1; TRBD1 might be the D (5 bases). V was shortened by 2 bases and J by 1 base, with 12 bases between the two germline ends. The CDR3 has 15 amino acids. Per germline, CDR1 SGHDT and CDR2 YYEEEE. The DNA for the CDR3 is TGTGCCAGCAGCTTCTGGGTCACAGGGAACACTGAAGCTTTCTTT. Translation gives CASSFWVTGNTEAFF.

The V and J genes are TRBV4-1 and TRBJ2-1; tentatively, D is TRBD2 (6 bases). V was pared by 0 bases and J by 0 bases, with 21 bases between. This CDR3 is built from 20 residues. Germline V gene lookup returns CDR1 MGHRA and CDR2 YSYEKL. DNA for the CDR3: TGCGCCAGCAGCCAAGAACTCATGGTAGTGGAGCGGGTCTCCTACAATGAGCAGTTCTTC. Translating gives CASSQELMVVERVSYNEQFF.

J is TRBJ1-2 and V is TRBV9; TRBD1 matches 8 bases. With 2 bases clipped from V and 4 bases from J, the junction kept 4 bases outside the gene matches. The CDR3 contains 14 residues. Germline V gives CDR1 SGDLS, CDR2 YYNGEE. CDR3 in DNA: TGTGCCAGCAGCGTCAAGGACAGGGCCTATGGCTACACCTTC. Translated: CASSVKDRAYGYTF.

The chain uses TRBV19 and TRBJ1-5; D gene unclear. CDR3 length equals 15 residues. The V end was cut by 3 bases, the J end by 5 bases, with 14 bases between. CDR1 and CDR2 (germline): LNHDA, SQIVND (reference sequence). The CDR3 sequence is CASSIGTAGHQPQHF. The CDR3 region has the DNA TGTGCCAGTAGTATTGGTACCGCCGGTCATCAGCCCCAGCATTTT.

This clone was recorded once. The genes are TRBV19 and TRBJ2-5; the match to TRBD1 covers 7 bases. CDR1 is LNHDA, CDR2 SQIVND, per germline (reference sequence). Unmatched junction bases numbered 3, after V lost 5 bases and J lost 3 bases. The CDR3 loop spans 13 amino acids. For the CDR3, the DNA is TGTGCCAGTAGTGCTACAGGGGAAGAGACCCAGTACTTC. Amino acid sequence: CASSATGEETQYF.

This clone occurred a few times. Additional DNA sequences in this sample encode the identical CDR3. The chain has TRBV5-1 and TRBJ2-7; 10 nucleotides align to TRBD1. This CDR3 comprises 14 residues. Germline-derived CDR1 and CDR2 are SGHRS and YFSETQ. The V segment lost 0 bases and the J segment 4 bases; nucleotides outside the gene matches: 1. The CDR3 loop reads CASSLGQGAYEQYF. CDR3 sequence (DNA): TGCGCCAGCAGCTTGGGACAGGGGGCTTACGAGCAGTACTTC.

The genes are TRBV7-2 and TRBJ1-4, with a tentative D call TRBD1 (6 bases). CDR3 length: 16 residues. The germline gives CDR1 SGHTA, CDR2 FQGNSA. The ends were cut back, 5 bases at V and 8 bases at J, with 21 bases in the middle. As DNA, the CDR3 is TGTGCCAGCAGCCTCCCGACATTCGGGGGGCCGGAAAAACTGTTTTTT. Translated, it gives CASSLPTFGGPEKLFF.

The chain uses TRBV29-1 and TRBJ1-2; D is possibly TRBD1 (5 bases). V was cut by 7 bases and J by 4 bases, with 16 bases left in between. The CDR3 is made up of 13 amino acids. CDR1 and CDR2 from the germline V gene are SQVTM and ANQGSEA. This CDR3 is CSGGTQLGYGYTF. CDR3 bases: TGCAGCGGGGGGACTCAGCTTGGCTATGGCTACACCTTC.

This chain connects TRBV3-1 (or the pseudogene TRBV3-2) to TRBJ2-2; D is uncertain. CDR1 and CDR2 from the germline V gene are LGHDT and YNNKEL (reference sequence). The V end was cut by 6 bases, the J end by 6 bases, with 14 bases between. The CDR3 has 14 residues. CDR3: CASRVGASPGELFF. In DNA, the CDR3 is TGTGCCAGCAGGGTAGGAGCTTCCCCCGGGGAGCTGTTTTTT.

The chain uses TRBV19 and TRBJ1-6; weak D call: TRBD1 (6 bases). Trimming took 3 bases from V and 5 from J, leaving 11 bases between them. The germline CDR1 and CDR2 sequences are LNHDA and SQIVND (reference sequence). The CDR3 length is 15 residues. CDR3 nucleotides: TGTGCCAGTAGTATTGGGGGCACGAATAATTCACCCCTCCACTTT. Amino acids: CASSIGGTNNSPLHF.

The V call is TRBV5-6, the J call TRBJ2-3; D is unresolved. Germline lookup yields CDR1 SGHDT and CDR2 YYEEEE. The CDR3 is 12 amino acids. The germline V and J ends were trimmed by 3 bases and 13 bases, with 15 bases remaining between them. The DNA of the CDR3 is TGTGCCAGCAGCTGGGCAGCCACTCTCGAGTATTTT. Protein: CASSWAATLEYF.

This sequence joins TRBV7-8 and TRBJ1-5; no clear D gene. The V and J ends lost 0 bases and 6 bases respectively, with 18 bases between them. CDR1 and CDR2 (germline): SGHVS, FQNEAQ. This CDR3 has 17 amino acids. In nucleotides, the CDR3 is TGTGCCAGCAGCTTAGCAAGCGAAGTGGTGTTCGGTCAGCCCCAGCATTTT. Its translation: CASSLASEVVFGQPQHF. Full variable domain (outside the CDR3, taken from reference TRBV7-8 and TRBJ1-5): GAGVSQSPRYKVAKRGQDVALRCDPISGHVSLFWYQQALGQGPEFLTYFQNEAQLDKSGLPSDRFFAERPEGSVSTLKIQRTQQEDSAVYLCASSLASEVVFGQPQHFGDGTRLSIL.

The rearrangement links TRBV11-2 to TRBJ2-5; 11 nucleotides align to TRBD2. CDR3 length: 15 residues. Losses at the gene ends were 4 bases for V and 4 bases for J; bases not matched to a gene: 5. From germline, CDR1 is SGHAT and CDR2 FQNNGV. The CDR3 sequence is CASSSVAGGGETQYF. The DNA for the CDR3 is TGTGCCAGCAGCTCCGTAGCGGGAGGGGGAGAGACCCAGTACTTC.

This clone has only one observation. The chain recombines TRBV13 with TRBJ1-2; tentative D call: TRBD1 (6 bases). With 3 bases removed from V and 3 bases from J, the gap between germline ends came to 14 bases. The CDR3 covers 15 residues. Germline CDR1 PRHDT, CDR2 FYEKMQ (reference sequence). Written as DNA, the CDR3 is TGTGCCAGCAGCTTGGGGTGGGACAAGTACTATGGCTACACCTTC. It translates to CASSLGWDKYYGYTF.

V gene TRBV10-3 combines with J gene TRBJ2-7; TRBD1 matches 9 bases. Trimming at V came to 4 bases and at J to 6 bases, leaving 10 bases not matched to a gene. The CDR3 is made up of 15 amino acids. Germline V gene data show CDR1 as ENHRY and CDR2 as SYGVKD. The CDR3 protein is CAISAIQGAPSEQYF. The DNA of the CDR3 is TGTGCCATCAGTGCGATACAGGGGGCCCCCTCCGAGCAGTACTTC.